These T cell receptor beta chains were read from a single sample in a study of blood T cell repertoires in COVID-19. TCRdb keeps only in-frame clones here, not all; method: immunoSEQ multiplex PCR. In the table there are 130,000 or so clones, around 82% of which are singletons. Sequenced sample: peripheral blood. These receptors originate from a human donor in a cohort sampled during active COVID-19. Both conserved end residues are part of each CDR3.

V: TRBV27
J: TRBJ2-1
CDR3: CASRLGLAVHNEQFF

V: TRBV11-2
J: TRBJ2-7
CDR3: CASSVGSGTGTEEQYF

V: TRBV7-9
J: TRBJ2-2
CDR3: CASSLGLGNTGELFF

V: TRBV19
J: TRBJ2-1
CDR3: CASSARGTNDPYNEQFF

V: TRBV18
J: TRBJ1-1
CDR3: CASSPLGDTEAFF

V: TRBV10-3
J: TRBJ2-5
CDR3: CAISERGQASGETQYF

V: TRBV10-1
J: TRBJ2-3
CDR3: CASLGRYPDTQYF

V: TRBV10-3
J: TRBJ1-5
CDR3: CATEPDRGTQPQHF

V: TRBV12-3/TRBV12-4
J: TRBJ1-2
CDR3: CASSLQGTYGYTF

V: TRBV18
J: TRBJ2-2
CDR3: CASSHSEGNTGELFF

V: TRBV19
J: TRBJ2-7
CDR3: CASSKGLSYEQYF

V: TRBV10-2
J: TRBJ1-1
CDR3: CASSDSSEAFF

V: TRBV7-6
J: TRBJ2-7
CDR3: CASSLNPASSYEQYF

V: TRBV3-1/TRBV3-2
J: TRBJ1-1
CDR3: CASSQEGQGGPEAFF

V: TRBV6-2/TRBV6-3
J: TRBJ2-1
CDR3: CASSLGGPSYNEQFF

V: TRBV7-9
J: TRBJ2-3
CDR3: CASTSNGGPYFTDTQYF

V: TRBV29-1
J: TRBJ2-3
CDR3: CSVGPSGGGTDTQYF

V: TRBV2
J: TRBJ2-3
CDR3: CASSTGDTQYF

V: TRBV20-1
J: TRBJ2-1
CDR3: CSASASGGANEQFF

V: TRBV10-3
J: TRBJ2-1
CDR3: CAIKGTSGDEQFF

V: TRBV7-6
J: TRBJ2-7
CDR3: CASSLTGQPYEQYF

V: TRBV6-2/TRBV6-3
J: TRBJ2-3
CDR3: CASSLRLAGATDTQYF

V: TRBV4-2
J: TRBJ1-5
CDR3: CASSQDRDQPQHF

V: TRBV2
J: TRBJ1-5
CDR3: CASSEGGRGQPQHF

V: TRBV11-2
J: TRBJ1-6
CDR3: CASSQNPGTGSNSPLHF